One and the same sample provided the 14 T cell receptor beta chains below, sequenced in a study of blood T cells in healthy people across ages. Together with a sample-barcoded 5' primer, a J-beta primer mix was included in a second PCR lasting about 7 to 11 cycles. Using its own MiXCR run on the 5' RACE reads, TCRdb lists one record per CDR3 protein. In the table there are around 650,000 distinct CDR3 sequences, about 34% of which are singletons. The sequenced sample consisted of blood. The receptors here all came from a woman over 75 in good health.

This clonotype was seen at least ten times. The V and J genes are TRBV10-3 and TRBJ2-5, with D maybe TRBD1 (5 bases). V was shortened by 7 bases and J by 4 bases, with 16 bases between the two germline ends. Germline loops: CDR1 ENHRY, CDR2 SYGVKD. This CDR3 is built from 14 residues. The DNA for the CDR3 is TGTGCCATCACGGATCCCCTAAGGGGAGAGACCCAGTACTTC. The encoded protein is CAITDPLRGETQYF.

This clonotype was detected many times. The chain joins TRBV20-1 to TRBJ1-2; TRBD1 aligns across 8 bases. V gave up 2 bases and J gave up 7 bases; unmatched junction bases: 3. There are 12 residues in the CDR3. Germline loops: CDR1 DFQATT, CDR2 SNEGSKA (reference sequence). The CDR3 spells CSARMTGAGYTF. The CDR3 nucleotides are TGCAGTGCTAGAATGACAGGGGCTGGCTACACCTTC.

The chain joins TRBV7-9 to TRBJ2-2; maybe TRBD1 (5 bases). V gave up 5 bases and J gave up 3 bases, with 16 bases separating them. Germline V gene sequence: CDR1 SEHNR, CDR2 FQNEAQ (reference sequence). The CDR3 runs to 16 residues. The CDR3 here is CASSAQDTGYTGELFF. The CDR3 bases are TGTGCCAGCAGCGCCCAGGACACGGGTTACACCGGGGAGCTGTTTTTT.

The CDR3 spells CASSYTTTASGGRGTQYF. CDR3 DNA: TGTGCCAGCAGCTACACTACAACGGCTAGCGGGGGGCGGGGTACGCAGTATTTT. The chain uses TRBV3-1 and TRBJ2-3; 11 nucleotides align to TRBD2. V dropped 5 bases and J dropped 8; count of bases not matched to a gene: 18. Germline loops: CDR1 LGHDT, CDR2 YNNKEL (reference sequence). CDR3 length: 18 residues.

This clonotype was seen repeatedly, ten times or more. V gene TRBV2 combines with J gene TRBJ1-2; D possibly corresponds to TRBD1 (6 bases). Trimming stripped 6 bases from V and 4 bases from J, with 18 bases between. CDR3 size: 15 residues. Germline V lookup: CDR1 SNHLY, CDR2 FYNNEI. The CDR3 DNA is TGTGCCAGCAGCTTAATTGAATCGGGGGCCTATGGCTACACCTTC. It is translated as CASSLIESGAYGYTF.

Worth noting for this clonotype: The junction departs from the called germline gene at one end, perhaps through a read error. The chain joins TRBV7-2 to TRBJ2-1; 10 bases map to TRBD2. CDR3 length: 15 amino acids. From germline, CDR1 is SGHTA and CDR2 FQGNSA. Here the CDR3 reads CVSSLAGGSYNEQFF. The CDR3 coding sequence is TGTGTCAGCAGCTTAGCGGGGGGCTCATACAATGAGCAGTTCTTC.

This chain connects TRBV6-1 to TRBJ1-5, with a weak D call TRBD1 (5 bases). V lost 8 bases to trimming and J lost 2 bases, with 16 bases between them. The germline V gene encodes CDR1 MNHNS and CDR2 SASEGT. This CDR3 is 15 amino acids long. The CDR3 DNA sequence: TGTGCCAGCGTCGGGAGGGAAGGGGGCAATCAGCCCCAGCATTTT. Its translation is CASVGREGGNQPQHF.

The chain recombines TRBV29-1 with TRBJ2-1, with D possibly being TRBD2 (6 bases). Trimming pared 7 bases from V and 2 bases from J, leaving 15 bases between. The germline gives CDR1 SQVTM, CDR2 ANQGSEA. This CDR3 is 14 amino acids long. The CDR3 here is CSGGDGETYNEQFF. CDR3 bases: TGCAGCGGGGGGGACGGTGAGACCTACAATGAGCAGTTCTTC.

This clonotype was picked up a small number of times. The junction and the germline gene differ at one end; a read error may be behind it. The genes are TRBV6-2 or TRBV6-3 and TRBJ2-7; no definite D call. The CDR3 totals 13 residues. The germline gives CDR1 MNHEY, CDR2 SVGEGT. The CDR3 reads CASRYSRRGEQYF. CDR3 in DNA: TGTGCCAGCAGGTACTCGAGGCGAGGCGAGCAGTACTTC.

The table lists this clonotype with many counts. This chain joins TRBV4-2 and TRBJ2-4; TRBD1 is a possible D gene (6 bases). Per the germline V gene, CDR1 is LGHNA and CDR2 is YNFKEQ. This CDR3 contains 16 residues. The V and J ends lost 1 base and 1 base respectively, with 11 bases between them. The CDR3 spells CASSQVGQGAKNIQYF. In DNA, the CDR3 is TGTGCCAGCAGCCAAGTGGGGCAGGGGGCCAAAAACATTCAGTACTTC.

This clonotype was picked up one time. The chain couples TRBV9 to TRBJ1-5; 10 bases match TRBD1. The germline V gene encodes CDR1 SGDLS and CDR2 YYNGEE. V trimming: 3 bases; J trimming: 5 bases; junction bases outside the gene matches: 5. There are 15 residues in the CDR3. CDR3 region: CASSAAGTGDQPQHF. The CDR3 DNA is TGTGCCAGCAGCGCCGCCGGGACAGGGGATCAGCCCCAGCATTTT.

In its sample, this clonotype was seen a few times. The CDR3 region is CASSYRGGGNYNEQFF. Written as DNA, the CDR3 is TGCGCCAGCAGCTACCGCGGGGGGGGAAACTACAATGAGCAGTTCTTC. The chain is built from TRBV5-1 and TRBJ2-1; TRBD2 aligns across 9 bases. The CDR3 is made up of 16 amino acids. The V gene end was trimmed by 3 bases and the J gene end by 3 bases; junction bases not matched to a gene: 7. Per germline, CDR1 SGHRS and CDR2 YFSETQ.

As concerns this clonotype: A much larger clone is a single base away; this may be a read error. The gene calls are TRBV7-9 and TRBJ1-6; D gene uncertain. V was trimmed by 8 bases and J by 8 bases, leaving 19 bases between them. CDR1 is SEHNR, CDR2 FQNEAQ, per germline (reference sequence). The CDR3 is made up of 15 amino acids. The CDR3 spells CASGPDTRRDSPLHF. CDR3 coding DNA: TGTGCCAGCGGCCCCGACACCAGGCGAGATTCACCCCTCCACTTT.

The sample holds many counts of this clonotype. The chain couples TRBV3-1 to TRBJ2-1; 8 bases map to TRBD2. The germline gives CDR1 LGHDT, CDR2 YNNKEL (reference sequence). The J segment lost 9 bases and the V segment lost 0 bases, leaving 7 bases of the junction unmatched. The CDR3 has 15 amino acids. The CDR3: CASSQDPGGQGEQFF. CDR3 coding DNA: TGTGCCAGCAGCCAAGATCCGGGGGGGCAGGGTGAGCAGTTCTTC.